This TCR beta chain was sequenced in a study of blood T cell repertoires in COVID-19. In the authors' workflow: Scientists estimated how many nucleated cells there were by amplifying reference gene primers. Repertoires were generated with immunoSEQ multiplex PCR, while TCRdb's copy carries only in-frame clones and drops some. D and trimming were read from the DNA, whereas the V and J calls and clone size are those reported in that table. The sample records about 440,000 clones, about 87% being singletons. The CDR3 totals 18 residues. The germline V and J ends were trimmed by 4 bases and 8 bases, with 26 bases remaining between them. Germline CDR1 MGHRA, CDR2 YSYEKL.

This clonotype was sampled from a woman in her forties or fifties with COVID-19, enrolled during active disease. J is TRBJ1-4 and V is TRBV4-1; D is uncertain. Sequenced material: peripheral blood. In nucleotides, the CDR3 is TGCGCCAGCAGCCCAGAGGCTCCTTTCTTTGGCGGTTGGGAAAAACTGTTTTTT. It translates to CASSPEAPFFGGWEKLFF.